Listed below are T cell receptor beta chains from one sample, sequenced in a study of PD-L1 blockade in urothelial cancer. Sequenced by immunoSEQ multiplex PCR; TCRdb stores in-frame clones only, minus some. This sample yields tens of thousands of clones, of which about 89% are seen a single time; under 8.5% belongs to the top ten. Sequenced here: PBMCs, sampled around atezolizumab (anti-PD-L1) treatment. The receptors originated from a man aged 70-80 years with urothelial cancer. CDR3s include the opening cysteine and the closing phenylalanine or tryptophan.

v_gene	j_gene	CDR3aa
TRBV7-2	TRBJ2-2	CASSSWDLLPGELFF
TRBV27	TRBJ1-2	CASSFTGGRYGYTF
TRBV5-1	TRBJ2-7	CASSQTGGNEQYF
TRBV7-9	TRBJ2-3	CASSLALGVGDTQYF
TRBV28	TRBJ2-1	CASSLRHTYNEQFF
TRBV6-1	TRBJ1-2	CASSRGPNYGYTF
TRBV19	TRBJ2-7	CASSIGTGYEQYF
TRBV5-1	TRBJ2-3	CASSFPPGTSPVSGSTQYF
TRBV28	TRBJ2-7	CASSPPPGYEQYF
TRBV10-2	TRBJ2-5	CASSDTGGQETQYF
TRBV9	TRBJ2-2	CASKGGNTGELFF
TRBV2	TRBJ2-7	CASSHIPGLNYEQYF
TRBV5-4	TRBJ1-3	CASSETTGGGNTIYF
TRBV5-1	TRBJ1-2	CASSLSRFTGLFGGYTF
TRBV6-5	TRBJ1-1	CASFTEGTEAFF
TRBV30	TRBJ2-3	CAWNSGRGTDTQYF
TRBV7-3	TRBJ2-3	CASSRDTDTQYF
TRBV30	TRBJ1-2	CAWSAGQHGYTF
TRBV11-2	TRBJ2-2	CASRIQGTGELFF
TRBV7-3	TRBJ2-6	CASSPRGPSGANVLTF
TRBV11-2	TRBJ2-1	CASSLVGRENEQFF
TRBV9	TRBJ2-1	CASSVVPGLSVEQFF
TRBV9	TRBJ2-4	CASSVGHWGQETKNIQYF
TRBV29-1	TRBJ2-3	CSVGVAGVSDTQYF
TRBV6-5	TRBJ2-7	CARWTGSIYEQYF
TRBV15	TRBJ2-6	CATRDRAGANVLTF
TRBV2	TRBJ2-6	CASSPQGPGANVLTF
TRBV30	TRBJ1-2	CAWSGLGDYGYTF
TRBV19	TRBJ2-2	CASSPRQGAIGELFF
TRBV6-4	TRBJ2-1	CASSEGLAGGNEQFF
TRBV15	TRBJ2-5	CATSRDPSGEETQYF
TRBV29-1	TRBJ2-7	CSAGTSSHEQYF
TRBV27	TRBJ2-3	CASSNSGRGTDTQYF
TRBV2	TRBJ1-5	CASSITGYAQPQHF
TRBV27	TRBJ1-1	CASSFFGLSNTEAFF
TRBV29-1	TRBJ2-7	CSVPGDTMAKGLYYEQYF
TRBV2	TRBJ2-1	CASRRVVAGNEQFF
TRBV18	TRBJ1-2	CASSPQPRQGAGGYTF
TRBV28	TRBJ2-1	CASRAGGSYNEQFF
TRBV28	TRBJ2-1	CASRLAGGNEQFF
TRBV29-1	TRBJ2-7	CSVELGSGYEQYF
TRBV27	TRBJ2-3	CASRSGTSTQYF
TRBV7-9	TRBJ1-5	CASSLTGGGTFGNQPQHF
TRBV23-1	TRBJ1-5	CASSQSPSQPQHF
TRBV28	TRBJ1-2	CASSTHRSRYGYTF
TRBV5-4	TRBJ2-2	CASSPGLAGVDGELFF
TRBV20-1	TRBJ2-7	CSAVQGYEQYF
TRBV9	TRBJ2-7	CASSVGQGPGYEQYF